This T cell receptor beta chain was recorded in a study of OX40 agonist ivuxolimab in advanced cancers. At the level of the whole study: Ivuxolimab, which targeted the costimulatory receptor OX40 (CD134), was an agonistic, fully human IgG2 monoclonal antibody. Intravenous ivuxolimab was administered to patients every 2 weeks at six dose levels: 0.01, 0.1, 0.3, 1.5, 3 and 10 mg/kg. Among the 50 to 55 dose-escalation patients, approximately 20 had hepatocellular carcinoma, approximately 15 melanoma, 9 renal cell carcinoma and 9 head and neck cancer. In the dose-escalation cohort, 82.7% of patients were male, and the mean age was 60 years with a range of about 20 to 80. Patients were allowed to have had prior anti-PD-1, anti-PD-L1 or anti-CTLA-4 therapy, and 40% of the dose-escalation patients had been treated with checkpoint inhibitors. Three dose-escalation patients achieved partial responses, one with hepatocellular carcinoma and two with cutaneous melanoma. Peripheral TCRbeta sequencing aimed to test whether ivuxolimab altered TCR sequence diversity and caused clonal T-cell expansion. The paper reports the monotherapy dose-escalation portion (N of about 52 patients) of the phase I ivuxolimab trial. Paper-wide results and their limitations: In the 0.1-3.0 mg/kg groups, partial responders were among the patients with the lowest normalized peripheral clonal expansion, particularly in CD8+ T cells. After ivuxolimab, CD8+ T cells had more expanded clones than CD4+ T cells on average. Low levels of normalized T-cell clonal expansion were also seen in some nonresponding patients. Antigen specificity was not determined for the clonally expanded peripheral T cells. At doses of 0.1 to 3.0 mg/kg, clonal expansion of both CD4+ and CD8+ blood T cells was observed from baseline to week 6.

To sequence the TCRbeta CDR3 region, genomic DNA was isolated from the sorted cells. The immunoSEQ Assay was used for sequencing of TCRbeta CDR3 regions. TCRdb stores this immuneACCESS table with in-frame sequences only. Part of the clones is absent; in the studies checked, under half of the shortfall reflects unresolved V genes, and no reason is known for the rest. The sample includes 50,000 to 60,000 clones, with over 65% observed a single time. The ten most abundant clones make up more than 1.1% of the sample. Details on this clone: It has no known antigen specificity. Base qualities are not provided; no much larger clone lies one nucleotide away.

Patients with autoimmune disease history or receiving systemic immunosuppression were excluded from the trial. Peripheral blood for TCR sequencing was collected from all dose cohorts at baseline, on cycle 4 day 1, and on cycle 7 day 1. Samples were obtained from an open-label, multicenter, first-in-human phase I dose-escalation trial of ivuxolimab. The trial enrolled adults with locally advanced or metastatic head and neck squamous cell, hepatocellular, melanoma or renal cell carcinoma. CD4+ and CD8+ T cells were sorted separately from peripheral blood before TCR sequencing. CDR1 SGHNT and CDR2 YYREEE were looked up in the germline V gene (reference sequence). From the cysteine through the phenylalanine, the CDR3 covers 16 amino acids. Kept here is only the CDR3 DNA, which spans 48 bases and is read in frame from base 1. After removal of 1 base from V and 1 base from J, the junction retains 5 bases not matched to a gene.

This chain joins TRBV5-4 to TRBJ2-3; 8 of the junction bases match TRBD1. This clonotype originated in an adult with an advanced solid tumor such as melanoma, head and neck, liver or kidney cancer. Material: CD4+ or CD8+ T cells sorted from blood, obtained in a trial of the OX40 agonist ivuxolimab. The CDR3 loop reads CASSLFLTGGTDTQYF. The DNA sequence is TGTGCCAGCAGCTTGTTCTTGACAGGGGGCACAGATACGCAGTATTTT.